This entry concerns a single T cell receptor (beta chain). What it binds is not known. Sequenced by immunoSEQ multiplex PCR; TCRdb stores in-frame clones only, minus some. Here the sample spans approximately 150,000 clones, approximately 89% being singletons. This record comes from a study of T cell responses to AZD1222 COVID-19 vaccine. Second-dose intervals of approximately 4 or approximately 12 weeks were pooled. Study findings and constraints: Repertoire sampling happened only post peak T cell response.

Sequenced material: peripheral blood, taken 28 days after the second AZD1222 dose. The receptor was derived from an adult who received the AZD1222 COVID-19 vaccine.

The CDR3 DNA reads as TGTGCCAGCAGTTCCGAAGCCCGGCCCCCCCATACGCAGTATTTT. Amino acids: CASSSEARPPHTQYF. The chain couples TRBV27 to TRBJ2-3; D unclear. Germline CDR1 and CDR2: MNHEY and SMNVEV (reference sequence). The germline V and J ends were trimmed by 4 bases and 7 bases, with 18 bases remaining between them. This CDR3 contains 15 residues.